The clone carrying this T cell receptor (beta chain) was found a few times. The antigen remains undetermined. PCR was performed using 60 Vbeta and 13 Jbeta primers. Original methodology: Later reanalysis found roughly 80 million unique TCR beta chains, about 10 million of them shared. Profiling relied on immunoSEQ multiplex PCR, and the TCRdb table lists in-frame clones only, not all of them. D and trimming come from the DNA, and the V and J calls and clone size come from that table. The sample records under 200,000 clones, around 68% being singletons. Looked up from germline, CDR1 is KGHSH and CDR2 is LQKENI. The ends lost 3 bases at V and 1 base at J; junction bases unmatched: 3. This CDR3 comprises 15 residues. The sample belongs to a study of cytomegalovirus exposure and HLA in healthy donors. Broader study findings: A previous analysis found most TCR beta V segments productive roughly 87% or roughly 30% of the time. Most TCR sequences were uncommon, yet certain public TCRs appeared in many donors.

Sequencing used PBMCs. The receptor's source is a woman aged 40 to 50 in good health and CMV-seropositive. The V and J genes are TRBV18 and TRBJ2-7; TRBD1 agrees at 10 bases. This CDR3 reads CASSPGQGLSYEQYF. As DNA, the CDR3 is TGTGCCAGCTCACCGGGACAGGGGCTTTCCTACGAGCAGTACTTC. The complete variable domain, with remaining parts taken from reference TRBV18 and TRBJ2-7, reads NAGVMQNPRHLVRRRGQEARLRCSPMKGHSHVYWYRQLPEEGLKFMVYLQKENIIDESGMPKERFSAEFPKEGPSILRIQQVVRGDSAAYFCASSPGQGLSYEQYFGPGTRLTVT.